This passage covers 15 T cell receptor beta chains from one sample sequenced in a study of early T cells in non-severe SARS-CoV-2 infection. Via MiXCR, TCRdb re-called the 5' RACE reads, giving one row per CDR3 protein. The sample has some 89,000 distinct CDR3 sequences, approximately 9.9% seen once. Material: whole blood, obtained at baseline. The receptors originated from an adult who was a healthcare worker with PCR-confirmed SARS-CoV-2 infection or an uninfected control (not recorded which).

This clonotype was seen repeatedly, ten times or more. The chain has TRBV11-1 and TRBJ2-1, with D possibly matching TRBD1 (6 bases). The CDR3 has 15 amino acids. The V end was cut by 2 bases, the J end by 2 bases, with 10 bases between. Germline loops: CDR1 SGHAT, CDR2 FQDESV (reference sequence). CDR3 bases: TGTGCCAGCAGCTTATATCAGGGGACCTACAATGAGCAGTTCTTC. Residues: CASSLYQGTYNEQFF.

V is TRBV6-1 and J is TRBJ2-7, with TRBD2 identical over 7 bases. Trimming cost V 8 bases and J 6 bases; bases outside gene matches: 13. This CDR3 region has 14 residues. The V gene's germline CDR1 is MNHNS and CDR2 SASEGT. The CDR3 region is CASRESGVRGEQYF. The CDR3 DNA follows: TGTGCCAGCCGAGAGAGCGGGGTGAGGGGCGAGCAGTACTTC.

V usage is TRBV7-3 and J usage is TRBJ2-1; no clear D gene. Trimming took off 5 bases at V and 0 bases at J, with 11 bases between the two ends. CDR1 is SGHTA, CDR2 FQGTGA, per germline. The length of the CDR3 is 15 residues. The CDR3 protein is CASSPYISSYNEQFF. The CDR3 region has the DNA TGTGCCAGCAGCCCCTACATCAGCTCCTACAATGAGCAGTTCTTC. The entire variable domain, with the rest obtained from reference TRBV7-3 and TRBJ2-1, is as follows: GAGVSQTPSNKVTEKGKYVELRCDPISGHTALYWYRQSLGQGPEFLIYFQGTGAADDSGLPNDRFFAVRPEGSVSTLKIQRTERGDSAVYLCASSPYISSYNEQFFGPGTRLTVL.

This clonotype was seen at least ten times. V usage is TRBV5-1 and J usage is TRBJ1-1; possible D gene TRBD1, 5 bases. V shed 4 bases and J shed 5 bases, with 21 bases lying between them. Germline V lookup: CDR1 SGHRS, CDR2 YFSETQ. This CDR3 region has 16 residues. CDR3 in amino acids: CASSPGHGWGETEAFF. CDR3 DNA sequence: TGCGCCAGCAGCCCCGGACACGGGTGGGGTGAGACTGAAGCTTTCTTT.

The chain couples TRBV7-6 to TRBJ2-7; 8 nucleotides match TRBD2. The CDR3 is made up of 14 amino acids. V dropped 1 base and J dropped 3; count of bases not matched to a gene: 2. Germline loops: CDR1 SGHVS, CDR2 FNYEAQ. The DNA of the CDR3 is TGTGCCAGCAGCTTAGAAGGGACTAGCTACGAGCAGTACTTC. Translated, it gives CASSLEGTSYEQYF. The full variable domain, in which reference TRBV7-6 and TRBJ2-7 provide the parts outside the CDR3, is GAGVSQSPRYKVTKRGQDVALRCDPISGHVSLYWYRQALGQGPEFLTYFNYEAQQDKSGLPNDRFSAERPEGSISTLTIQRTEQRDSAMYRCASSLEGTSYEQYFGPGTRLTVT.

This chain connects TRBV19 to TRBJ2-7; 10 bases are a match to TRBD1. Germline V gene sequence: CDR1 LNHDA, CDR2 SQIVND (reference sequence). Losses at the gene ends were 6 bases for V and 9 bases for J; bases not matched to a gene: 8. CDR3 length equals 13 residues. The CDR3 spells CASRPGTGAVQYF. CDR3 nucleotides: TGTGCCAGTAGACCCGGGACAGGGGCGGTGCAGTACTTC.

This clonotype was found a few times. This chain's CDR3 is CSAINVPGQYQETQYF. The CDR3, as DNA: TGCAGTGCTATCAATGTTCCGGGACAGTACCAAGAGACCCAGTACTTC. V usage is TRBV20-1 and J usage is TRBJ2-5; TRBD1 matches at 7 bases. V was clipped by 4 bases and J by 0 bases; unmatched bases: 11. In germline, CDR1 is DFQATT, CDR2 SNEGSKA (reference sequence). This CDR3 has 16 residues.

V gene TRBV2 combines with J gene TRBJ2-3; the D is unclear. CDR1 is SNHLY, CDR2 FYNNEI, per germline. The CDR3 totals 13 residues. Between the trimmed V and J ends, which lost 7 bases and 2 bases, there was a span of 10 bases. DNA for the CDR3: TGTGCCAGCAAACAGATCTTCACAGATACGCAGTATTTT. Amino acid sequence: CASKQIFTDTQYF.

CDR3 region: CASSFRPTRCTDTQYF. For the CDR3, the DNA is TGTGCCAGCAGCTTTCGCCCCACACGCTGCACAGATACGCAGTATTTT. The chain is built from TRBV21-1 and TRBJ2-3; the table's D call, TRBD1, has no DNA check behind it. TRBV21-1 is recorded as a pseudogene. The CDR3 is made up of 16 amino acids.

This clonotype was seen ten or more times. The chain has TRBV9 and TRBJ1-6; D is ambiguous. This CDR3 is 13 amino acids long. Trimming shortened V by 3 bases and J by 7 bases, and 8 bases separated the two germline ends. Germline V CDR1 and CDR2: SGDLS, YYNGEE. The CDR3 region is CASSAVQNSPLHF. The CDR3 DNA sequence: TGTGCCAGCAGCGCAGTTCAGAATTCACCCCTCCACTTT.

The chain combines TRBV9 with TRBJ1-3; 8 bases line up with TRBD1. Trimming took 3 bases from V and 2 from J; bases not matched to a gene: 7. CDR1 SGDLS and CDR2 YYNGEE come from the germline V gene. The CDR3 sequence is 16 residues long. CDR3 sequence: CASSAGGRGPGNTIYF. CDR3 sequence (DNA): TGTGCCAGCAGCGCTGGGGGCAGGGGGCCTGGAAACACCATATATTTT.

This clonotype came up many times. This sequence joins TRBV5-5 and TRBJ2-1; TRBD2 agrees at 9 bases. This CDR3 is 14 amino acids long. J gave up 3 bases and V 5 bases, and 3 bases lay outside the gene matches. Germline V lookup: CDR1 SGHKS, CDR2 YYEKEE (reference sequence). This CDR3 reads CASRRTSDYNEQFF. CDR3 nucleotide sequence: TGTGCCAGCAGGAGGACTAGCGACTACAATGAGCAGTTCTTC.

V is TRBV20-1 and J is TRBJ2-1, with TRBD2 as a possible D gene (6 bases). V was trimmed by 8 bases and J by 2 bases, leaving 10 bases between them. In germline, CDR1 is DFQATT, CDR2 SNEGSKA (reference sequence). This CDR3 spans 12 amino acids. CDR3 protein: CSWWGAYNEQFF. CDR3 DNA: TGCAGTTGGTGGGGGGCCTACAATGAGCAGTTCTTC.

The chain couples TRBV5-1 to TRBJ2-2, with D perhaps TRBD1 (6 bases). CDR1 is SGHRS, CDR2 YFSETQ, per germline. The CDR3 is made up of 12 amino acids. The V end was cut by 5 bases, the J end by 4 bases, with 6 bases between. CDR3 nucleotide sequence: TGCGCCAGCAGAGGGGGCACCGGGGAGCTGTTTTTT. The encoded protein is CASRGGTGELFF. Full variable domain (outside the CDR3, taken from reference TRBV5-1 and TRBJ2-2): KAGVTQTPRYLIKTRGQQVTLSCSPISGHRSVSWYQQTPGQGLQFLFEYFSETQRNKGNFPGRFSGRQFSNSRSEMNVSTLELGDSALYLCASRGGTGELFFGEGSRLTVL.

The sample holds many counts of this clonotype. This sequence joins TRBV6-5 and TRBJ1-4; D uncertain. The ends were cut back, 4 bases at V and 2 bases at J, with 5 bases in the middle. The CDR3 spans 13 residues. The germline gives CDR1 MNHEY, CDR2 SVGAGI. The CDR3 sequence: CASSSQTNEKLFF. CDR3 nucleotides: TGTGCCAGCAGTTCCCAGACTAATGAAAAACTGTTTTTT.